This T cell receptor (beta chain) was documented in a study of post-analysis software for immune sequencing data (dated by TCRdb to between 2014 and 2016). With regard to the full study: Disease courses on record covered relapsing-remitting, secondary progressive and progressive-relapsing multiple sclerosis, though some patients had no subtype annotation. The patient repertoires were compared against fewer than twelve previously published healthy control repertoires obtained from donors aged about 6 to 28 years. A subset of samples was prepared in parallel using single-end sample barcoding, then pooled and co-amplified after Illumina adapter ligation.

The investigation overall reported the following: The control group was slightly older than the multiple sclerosis patient group. Compared with controls, multiple sclerosis patients had significantly lower normalized Chao1 diversity, a finding suggesting substantial peripheral T-cell clonal expansion. Direct clustering with F measure revealed strong co-clustering of samples prepared in the same batch, which led to a batch-effect correction. Patients showed significantly higher frequencies than controls for about 5 TRBV segments, among them TRBV5-6, TRBV5-1 and TRBV20-1.

To demonstrate the VDJtools post-analysis software, TCR beta repertoires were profiled from the peripheral blood of more than 10 young patients with multiple sclerosis. The multiple sclerosis patients were children and adolescents between roughly 6 and 17 years of age. The library was generated by PCR. Sequencing took place on an Illumina HiSeq 2500. Unique molecular identifiers were incorporated into TCR beta cDNA libraries to reduce PCR and sequencing biases. Every 1 to 10 million input T cells yielded approximately 500,000 cDNA molecules, meaning each molecule approximated one T cell. The patient libraries were prepared and sequenced using the same protocol as the earlier healthy control dataset. Within a given batch, samples were prepared together, multiplexed and sequenced on the same HiSeq lane. The published analysis was carried out like this. Raw barcoded reads were processed with MIGEC, discarding single-read molecular identifier groups before consensus assembly and CDR3 extraction. Clonotype tables were post-analysed with VDJtools, normalizing diversity by down-sampling all datasets to the smallest sample size. Repertoire overlap clustering matched CDR3 amino acid but not nucleotide sequences to correct batch-related cross-sample contamination. TCRdb trimmed the raw reads at Q25, called clones with MiXCR and kept productive beta chains. Rows with one shared CDR3 protein collapse into an entry with the most common genes and DNA. Clone size and V and J calls follow TCRdb, not the original study. This sample gives approximately 350,000 distinct CDR3 sequences in total; less than 35% of them show up just once. 13% of the sample is in the top ten clones.

With regard to this clonotype: Its antigen is not yet known. At one end, the junction sequence differs from germline, possibly due to a read error.

From cysteine to phenylalanine, the CDR3 is 16 amino acids long. Of the read, only the CDR3 DNA is kept; its 48 bases are in frame from base 1. CDR1 and CDR2, looked up from the germline V gene, are LGHNA and YNFKEQ. The TCR comes from a girl between 10 and 17 years old with multiple sclerosis. The sample taken for sequencing was blood. The chain links TRBV4-2 with TRBJ2-5; TRBD2 aligns with 14 central bases. CDR3 loop: CASSQSGTSGGEIQYF. The sequenced DNA: TGTGCCAGCAGCCAATCCGGGACTAGCGGGGGAGAGATCCAGTACTTC.